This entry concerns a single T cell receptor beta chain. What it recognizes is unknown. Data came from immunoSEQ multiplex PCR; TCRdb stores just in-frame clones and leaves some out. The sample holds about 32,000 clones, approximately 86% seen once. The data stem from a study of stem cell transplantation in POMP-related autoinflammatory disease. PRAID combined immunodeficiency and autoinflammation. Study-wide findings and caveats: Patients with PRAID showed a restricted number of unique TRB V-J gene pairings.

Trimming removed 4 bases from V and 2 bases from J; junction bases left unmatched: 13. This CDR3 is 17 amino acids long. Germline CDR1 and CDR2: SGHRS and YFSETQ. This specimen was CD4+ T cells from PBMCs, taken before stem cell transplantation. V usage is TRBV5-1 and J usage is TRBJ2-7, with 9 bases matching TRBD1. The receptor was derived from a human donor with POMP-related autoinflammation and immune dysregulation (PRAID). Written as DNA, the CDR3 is TGCGCCAGCAGCAATTACCTTGGGGGACAGGGAGCCTACGAGCAGTACTTC. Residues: CASSNYLGGQGAYEQYF.